These 9 T cell receptor beta chains were sequenced from one sample in a study of T cells in Graves' hyperthyroidism and ophthalmopathy. Amplification of TCR beta CDR3 regions used RNA as the template. Using the HTBI primer set, a first-round RT-PCR was run on the TCR CDR3. TCRdb re-called the multiplex PCR reads with MiXCR, one entry per CDR3 protein. Found here are roughly 520,000 distinct CDR3 sequences, around 24% of them singletons; the top ten hold approximately 10%. The sample comprised blood. The receptors were sampled from a woman in her twenties or thirties with Graves' ophthalmopathy.

This chain uses TRBV6-1 with TRBJ1-5; D ambiguous. In germline, CDR1 is MNHNS, CDR2 SASEGT. The CDR3 spans 14 residues. The V gene lost 2 bases and the J gene lost 3 bases, with 8 bases spanning the gap. The CDR3 protein is CASSEQASNQPQHF. The CDR3 nucleotides read TGTGCCAGCAGTGAACAGGCCTCCAATCAGCCCCAGCATTTT.

For this clonotype: The conserved closing phenylalanine or tryptophan is absent in this CDR3, likely reflecting a read error. The genes are TRBV19 and TRBJ1-1, with no clear D. V dropped 7 bases and J dropped 1 base, with 10 bases sitting between them. The CDR3 is 13 amino acids. The germline CDR1 and CDR2 sequences are LNHDA and SQIVND (reference sequence). The CDR3 DNA reads as TGTGCCAGTACCACCGACAAGAACACTGAAGCTTTCTTA. Its translation is CASTTDKNTEAFL.

This clonotype was found many times. CDR3 amino acids: CASSPGLGTANTGELFF. The CDR3 nucleotides read TGTGCCAGCAGTCCCGGGCTAGGGACAGCGAACACCGGGGAGCTGTTTTTT. The chain uses TRBV28 and TRBJ2-2, with TRBD1 matching over 7 bases. The CDR3 extends over 17 amino acids. After removal of 5 bases from V and 0 bases from J, the junction contained 9 bases not matched to a gene. Germline V gene sequence: CDR1 MDHEN, CDR2 SYDVKM.

This clonotype was found many times. The junction does not match germline at one end; this may be a read error. The chain combines TRBV6-5 with TRBJ1-1; TRBD1 matches 7 bases. CDR3 length: 12 amino acids. Per the germline V gene, CDR1 is MNHEY and CDR2 is SVGAGI. The CDR3, as DNA: TGTGCCAGCAGTCCCGGACAGGAGGGGTGGGACTTT. Translation gives CASSPGQEGWDF.

The rearrangement uses TRBV6-2 or TRBV6-3 and TRBJ1-5; 7 bases are shared with TRBD1. The trim removed 5 bases at V and 6 bases at J, leaving 19 bases unmatched. Looked up from germline, CDR1 is MNHEY and CDR2 is SVGEGT. The CDR3 contains 18 residues. CDR3 loop: CASSHTKPQGSLRQPQHF. The CDR3 nucleotides are TGTGCCAGCAGTCATACCAAACCACAGGGGTCTTTGCGTCAGCCCCAGCATTTT.

This clonotype has at least ten counts. The V and J genes are TRBV6-1 and TRBJ1-2; possibly TRBD1 for D (5 bases). V was trimmed by 2 bases and J by 6 bases, leaving 19 bases between them. This CDR3 region has 16 residues. Looked up from germline, CDR1 is MNHNS and CDR2 is SASEGT. This chain's CDR3 is CASSEWGSDITDGYTF. CDR3 sequence (DNA): TGTGCCAGCAGTGAATGGGGCAGCGATATTACTGATGGCTACACCTTC.

Regarding this clonotype: Being one base from a much bigger clone, this may be a read error. The chain links TRBV6-2 or TRBV6-3 to TRBJ1-2; D perhaps matches TRBD1 (5 bases). This CDR3 has 13 amino acids. Per the germline V gene, CDR1 is MNHEY and CDR2 is SVGEGT. The CDR3 DNA reads TGTGCCAGCAGCTATTGGAGGGACTATGGCTACGCCTTC. Protein: CASSYWRDYGYAF.

The rearrangement uses TRBV5-6 and TRBJ1-1, with TRBD1 matching 7 bases. This CDR3 is 15 amino acids long. Germline trimming cut 4 bases from V and 4 bases from J; bases unmatched to any gene: 10. Germline V gene data show CDR1 as SGHDT and CDR2 as YYEEEE. The CDR3 DNA reads as TGTGCCAGCAGCCGGACGACAGGGAGAGGCACTGAAGCTTTCTTT. It specifies CASSRTTGRGTEAFF.

This clonotype was seen at least ten times. This chain connects TRBV6-5 to TRBJ1-2; 7 bases are a match to TRBD1. CDR3 length equals 16 residues. Germline CDR1 reads MNHEY; CDR2 reads SVGAGI. The junction had 5 bases not matched to a gene; V was cut back by 1 base and J by 0 bases. CDR3 in amino acids: CASSYLSGTANYGYTF. The CDR3 DNA sequence: TGTGCCAGCAGTTACTTGTCTGGGACAGCTAACTATGGCTACACCTTC.